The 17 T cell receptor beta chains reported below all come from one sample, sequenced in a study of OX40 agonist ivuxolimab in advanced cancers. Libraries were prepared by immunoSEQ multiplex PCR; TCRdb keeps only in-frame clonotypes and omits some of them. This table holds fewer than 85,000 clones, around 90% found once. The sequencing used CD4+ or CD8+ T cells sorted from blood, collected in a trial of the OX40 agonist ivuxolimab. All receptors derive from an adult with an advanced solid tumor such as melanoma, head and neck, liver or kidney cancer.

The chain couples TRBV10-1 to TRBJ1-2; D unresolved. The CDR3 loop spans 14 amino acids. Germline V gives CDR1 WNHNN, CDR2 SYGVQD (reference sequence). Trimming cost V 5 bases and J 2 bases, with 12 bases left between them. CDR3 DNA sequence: TGCGCCAGCAGTCCAGACTGGGTGAACTATGGCTACACCTTC. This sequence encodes CASSPDWVNYGYTF.

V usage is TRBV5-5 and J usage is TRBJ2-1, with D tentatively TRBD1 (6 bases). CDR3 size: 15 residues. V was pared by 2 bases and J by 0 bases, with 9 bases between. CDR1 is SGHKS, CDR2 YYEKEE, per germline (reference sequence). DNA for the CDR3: TGTGCCAGCAGCTTTGGGGGCTACTCCTACAATGAGCAGTTCTTC. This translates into CASSFGGYSYNEQFF.

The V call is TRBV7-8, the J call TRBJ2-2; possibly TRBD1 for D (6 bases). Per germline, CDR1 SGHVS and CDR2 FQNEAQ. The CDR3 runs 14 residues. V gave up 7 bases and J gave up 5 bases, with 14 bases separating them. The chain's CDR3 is CASNWGQETGELFF. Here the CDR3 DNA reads TGTGCCAGCAACTGGGGGCAGGAGACCGGGGAGCTGTTTTTT.

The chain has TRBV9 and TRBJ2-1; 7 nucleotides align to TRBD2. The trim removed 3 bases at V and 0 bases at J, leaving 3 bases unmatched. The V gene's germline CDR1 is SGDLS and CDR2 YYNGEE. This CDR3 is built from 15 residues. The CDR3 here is CASSAAGSSYNEQFF. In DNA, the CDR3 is TGTGCCAGCAGCGCAGCGGGATCCTCCTACAATGAGCAGTTCTTC.

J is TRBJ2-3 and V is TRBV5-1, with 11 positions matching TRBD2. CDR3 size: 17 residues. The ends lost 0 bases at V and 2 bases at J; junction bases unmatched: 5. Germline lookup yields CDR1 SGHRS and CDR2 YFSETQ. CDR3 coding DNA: TGCGCCAGCAGCTTGGCTGTAGCGGGGGGGAACACAGATACGCAGTATTTT. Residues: CASSLAVAGGNTDTQYF. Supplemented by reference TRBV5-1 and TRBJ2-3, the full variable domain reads KAGVTQTPRYLIKTRGQQVTLSCSPISGHRSVSWYQQTPGQGLQFLFEYFSETQRNKGNFPGRFSGRQFSNSRSEMNVSTLELGDSALYLCASSLAVAGGNTDTQYFGPGTRLTVL.

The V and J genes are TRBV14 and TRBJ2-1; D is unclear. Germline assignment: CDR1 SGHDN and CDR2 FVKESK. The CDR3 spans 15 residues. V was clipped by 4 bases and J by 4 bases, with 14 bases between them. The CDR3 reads CASSPDGSLYNEQFF. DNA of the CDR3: TGTGCCAGCAGCCCAGATGGGTCACTTTACAATGAGCAGTTCTTC.

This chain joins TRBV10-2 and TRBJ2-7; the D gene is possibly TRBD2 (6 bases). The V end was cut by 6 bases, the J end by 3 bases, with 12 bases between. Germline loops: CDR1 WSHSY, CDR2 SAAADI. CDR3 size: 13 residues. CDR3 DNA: TGCGCCAGCAGGGGACTGGAGGTCTACGAGCAGTACTTC. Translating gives CASRGLEVYEQYF.

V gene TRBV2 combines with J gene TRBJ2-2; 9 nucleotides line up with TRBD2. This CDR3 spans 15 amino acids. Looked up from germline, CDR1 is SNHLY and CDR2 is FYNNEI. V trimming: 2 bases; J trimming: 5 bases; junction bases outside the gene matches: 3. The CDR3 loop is CASSESGGPTGELFF. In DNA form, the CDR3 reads TGTGCCAGCAGTGAAAGCGGGGGGCCAACCGGGGAGCTGTTTTTT. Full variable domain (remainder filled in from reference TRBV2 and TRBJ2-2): EPEVTQTPSHQVTQMGQEVILRCVPISNHLYFYWYRQILGQKVEFLVSFYNNEISEKSEIFDDQFSVERPDGSNFTLKIRSTKLEDSAMYFCASSESGGPTGELFFGEGSRLTVL.

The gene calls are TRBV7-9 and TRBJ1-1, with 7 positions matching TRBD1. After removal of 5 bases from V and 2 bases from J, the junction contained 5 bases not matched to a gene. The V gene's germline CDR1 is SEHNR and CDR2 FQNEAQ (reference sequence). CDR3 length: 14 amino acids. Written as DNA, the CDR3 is TGTGCCAGCAGCCCGGGACAGCTAAACACTGAAGCTTTCTTT. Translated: CASSPGQLNTEAFF.

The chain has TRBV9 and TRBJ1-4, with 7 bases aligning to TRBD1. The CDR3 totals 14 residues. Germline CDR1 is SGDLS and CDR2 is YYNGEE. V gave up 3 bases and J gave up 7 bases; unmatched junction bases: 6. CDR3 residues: CASSAGGAFEKLFF. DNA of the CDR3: TGTGCCAGCAGCGCAGGGGGGGCTTTTGAAAAACTGTTTTTT.

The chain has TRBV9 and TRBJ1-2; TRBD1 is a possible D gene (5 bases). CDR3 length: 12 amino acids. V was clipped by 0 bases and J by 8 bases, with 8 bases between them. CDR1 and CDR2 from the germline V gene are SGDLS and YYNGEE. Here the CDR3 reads CASSVAGEGYTF. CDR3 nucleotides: TGTGCCAGCAGCGTAGCGGGGGAGGGCTACACCTTC.

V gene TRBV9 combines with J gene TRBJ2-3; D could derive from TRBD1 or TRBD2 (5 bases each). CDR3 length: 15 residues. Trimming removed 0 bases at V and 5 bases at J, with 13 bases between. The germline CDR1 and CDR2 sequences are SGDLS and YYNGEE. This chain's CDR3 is CASSVAGPNGDTQYF. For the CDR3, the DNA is TGTGCCAGCAGCGTAGCGGGGCCAAACGGAGATACGCAGTATTTT.

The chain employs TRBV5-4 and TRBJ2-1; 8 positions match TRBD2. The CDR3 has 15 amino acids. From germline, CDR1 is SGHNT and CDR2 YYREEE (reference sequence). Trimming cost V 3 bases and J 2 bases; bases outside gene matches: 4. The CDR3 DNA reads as TGTGCCAGCAGCTCAGCGGGGGAGACCTACAATGAGCAGTTCTTC. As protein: CASSSAGETYNEQFF. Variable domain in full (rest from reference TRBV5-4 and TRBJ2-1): ETGVTQSPTHLIKTRGQQVTLRCSSQSGHNTVSWYQQALGQGPQFIFQYYREEENGRGNFPPRFSGLQFPNYSSELNVNALELDDSALYLCASSSAGETYNEQFFGPGTRLTVL.

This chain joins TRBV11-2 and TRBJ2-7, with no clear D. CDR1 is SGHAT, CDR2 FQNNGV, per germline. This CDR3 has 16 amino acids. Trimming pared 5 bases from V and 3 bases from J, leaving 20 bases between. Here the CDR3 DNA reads TGTGCCAGCAGCCCCACCGGCGCCGGACGGAACTACGAGCAGTACTTC. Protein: CASSPTGAGRNYEQYF.

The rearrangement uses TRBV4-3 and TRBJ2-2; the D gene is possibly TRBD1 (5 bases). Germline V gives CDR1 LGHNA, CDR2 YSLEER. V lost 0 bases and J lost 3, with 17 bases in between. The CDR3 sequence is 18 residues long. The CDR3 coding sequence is TGCGCCAGCAGCCAAGATCGACAGTCACGCTTATACACCGGGGAGCTGTTTTTT. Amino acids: CASSQDRQSRLYTGELFF.

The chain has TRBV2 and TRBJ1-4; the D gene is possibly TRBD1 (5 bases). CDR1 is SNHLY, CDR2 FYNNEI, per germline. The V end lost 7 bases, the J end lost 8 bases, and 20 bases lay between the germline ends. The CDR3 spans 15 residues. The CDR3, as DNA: TGTGCCAGCACAGCGAGGTGGCAGGGTGACGAAAAACTGTTTTTT. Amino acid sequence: CASTARWQGDEKLFF.

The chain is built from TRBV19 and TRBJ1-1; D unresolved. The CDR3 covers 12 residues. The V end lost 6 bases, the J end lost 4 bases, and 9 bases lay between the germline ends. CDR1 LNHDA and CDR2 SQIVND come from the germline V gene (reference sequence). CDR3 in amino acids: CASSQPSTEAFF. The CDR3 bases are TGTGCCAGTAGCCAACCGAGCACTGAAGCTTTCTTT.